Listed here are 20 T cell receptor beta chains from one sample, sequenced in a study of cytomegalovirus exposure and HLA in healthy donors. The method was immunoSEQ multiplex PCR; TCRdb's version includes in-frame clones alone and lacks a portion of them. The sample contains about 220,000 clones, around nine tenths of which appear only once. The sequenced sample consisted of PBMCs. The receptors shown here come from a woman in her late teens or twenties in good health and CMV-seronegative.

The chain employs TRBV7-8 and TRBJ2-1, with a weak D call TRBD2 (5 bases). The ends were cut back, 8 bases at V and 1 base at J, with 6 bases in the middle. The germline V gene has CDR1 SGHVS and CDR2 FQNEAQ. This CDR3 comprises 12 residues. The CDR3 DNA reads TGTGCCAGCGGAGGTTCCTACAATGAGCAGTTCTTC. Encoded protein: CASGGSYNEQFF.

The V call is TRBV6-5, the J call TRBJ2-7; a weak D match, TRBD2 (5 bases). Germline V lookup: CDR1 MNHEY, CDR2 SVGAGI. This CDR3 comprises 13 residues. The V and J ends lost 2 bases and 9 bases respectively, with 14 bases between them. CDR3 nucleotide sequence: TGTGCCAGCAGTTACCCCAAGGACTCAAGGCAGTACTTC. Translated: CASSYPKDSRQYF.

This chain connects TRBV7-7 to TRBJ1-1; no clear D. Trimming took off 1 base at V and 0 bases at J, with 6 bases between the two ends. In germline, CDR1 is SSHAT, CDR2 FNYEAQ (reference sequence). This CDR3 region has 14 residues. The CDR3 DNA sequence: TGTGCCAGCAGCTTAGTTGTCATGAACACTGAAGCTTTCTTT. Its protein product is CASSLVVMNTEAFF. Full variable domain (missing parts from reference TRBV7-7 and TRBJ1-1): GAGVSQSPRYKVTKRGQDVTLRCDPISSHATLYWYQQALGQGPEFLTYFNYEAQPDKSGLPSDRFSAERPEGSISTLTIQRTEQRDSAMYRCASSLVVMNTEAFFGQGTRLTVV.

Here the CDR3 DNA reads TGTGCCAGTAGTATAAGTGGGGTGGACAGAGGAGAGACCCAGTACTTC. Translating it yields CASSISGVDRGETQYF. The chain joins TRBV19 to TRBJ2-5; weak D call: TRBD1 (6 bases). Germline CDR1 reads LNHDA; CDR2 reads SQIVND (reference sequence). With 2 bases removed from V and 4 bases from J, the gap between germline ends came to 17 bases. This CDR3 is 16 amino acids long.

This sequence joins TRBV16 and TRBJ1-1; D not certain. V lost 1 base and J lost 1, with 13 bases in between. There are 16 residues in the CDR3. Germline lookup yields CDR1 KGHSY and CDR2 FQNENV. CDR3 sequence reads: CASSQWQRHPNTEAFF. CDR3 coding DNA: TGTGCCAGCAGCCAATGGCAACGACACCCGAACACTGAAGCTTTCTTT.

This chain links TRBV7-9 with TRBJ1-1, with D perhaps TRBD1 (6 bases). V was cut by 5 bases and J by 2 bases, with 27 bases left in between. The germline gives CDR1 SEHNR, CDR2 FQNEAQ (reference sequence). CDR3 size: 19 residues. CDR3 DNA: TGTGCCAGCAGCCTACAAAGGGTCGCCCCGACAGGTCATAACACTGAAGCTTTCTTT. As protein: CASSLQRVAPTGHNTEAFF.

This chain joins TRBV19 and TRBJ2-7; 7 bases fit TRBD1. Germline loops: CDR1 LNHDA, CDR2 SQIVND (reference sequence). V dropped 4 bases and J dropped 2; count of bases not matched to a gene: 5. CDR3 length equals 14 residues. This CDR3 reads CASSTWTGTYEQYF. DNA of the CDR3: TGTGCCAGTAGTACCTGGACAGGAACCTACGAGCAGTACTTC.

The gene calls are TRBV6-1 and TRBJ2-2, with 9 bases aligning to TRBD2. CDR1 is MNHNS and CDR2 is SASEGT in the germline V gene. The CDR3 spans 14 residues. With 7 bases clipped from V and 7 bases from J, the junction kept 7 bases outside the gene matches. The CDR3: CASNLREGVGELFF. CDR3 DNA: TGTGCCAGCAATTTGCGGGAGGGAGTCGGGGAGCTGTTTTTT.

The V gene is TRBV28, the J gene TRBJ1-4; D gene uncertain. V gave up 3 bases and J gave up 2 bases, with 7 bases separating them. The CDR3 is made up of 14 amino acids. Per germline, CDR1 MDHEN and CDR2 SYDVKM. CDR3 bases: TGTGCCAGCAGTTTCGCGGGTACTAATGAAAAACTGTTTTTT. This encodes CASSFAGTNEKLFF.

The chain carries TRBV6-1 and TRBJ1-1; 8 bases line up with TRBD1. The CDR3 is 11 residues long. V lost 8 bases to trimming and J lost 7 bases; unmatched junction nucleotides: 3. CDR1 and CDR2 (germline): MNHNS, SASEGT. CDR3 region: CASWTGIEAFF. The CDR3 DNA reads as TGTGCCAGCTGGACAGGGATTGAAGCTTTCTTT.

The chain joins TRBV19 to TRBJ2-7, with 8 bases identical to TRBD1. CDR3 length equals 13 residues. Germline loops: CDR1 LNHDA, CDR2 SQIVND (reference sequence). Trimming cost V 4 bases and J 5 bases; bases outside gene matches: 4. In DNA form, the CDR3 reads TGTGCCAGTAGTAGTTGGACAGGGCACGAGCAGTACTTC. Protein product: CASSSWTGHEQYF.

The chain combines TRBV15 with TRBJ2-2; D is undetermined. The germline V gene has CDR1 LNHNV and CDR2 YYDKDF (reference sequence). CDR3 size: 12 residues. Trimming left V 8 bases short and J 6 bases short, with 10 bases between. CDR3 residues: CATLRGSGELFF. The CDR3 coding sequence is TGTGCCACCCTGCGAGGTTCCGGGGAGCTGTTTTTT.

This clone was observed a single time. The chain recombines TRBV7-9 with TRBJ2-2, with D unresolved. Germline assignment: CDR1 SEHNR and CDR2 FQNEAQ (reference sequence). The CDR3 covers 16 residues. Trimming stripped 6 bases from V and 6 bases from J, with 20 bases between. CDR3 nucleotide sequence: TGTGCCAGCAGTTCCGACACCGGTGGGTGGTCCGGGGAGCTGTTTTTT. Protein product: CASSSDTGGWSGELFF.

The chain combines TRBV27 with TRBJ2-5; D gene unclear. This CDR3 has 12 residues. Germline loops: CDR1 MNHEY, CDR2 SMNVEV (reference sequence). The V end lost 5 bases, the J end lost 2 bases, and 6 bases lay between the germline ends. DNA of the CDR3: TGTGCCAGCAGTGGGCTTCAAGAGACCCAGTACTTC. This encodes CASSGLQETQYF.

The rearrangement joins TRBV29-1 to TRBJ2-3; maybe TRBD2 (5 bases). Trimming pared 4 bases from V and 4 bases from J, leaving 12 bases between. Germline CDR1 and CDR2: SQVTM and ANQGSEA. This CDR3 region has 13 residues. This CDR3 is CSVVGLGADTQYF. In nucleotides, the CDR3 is TGCAGCGTTGTAGGACTTGGGGCAGATACGCAGTATTTT.

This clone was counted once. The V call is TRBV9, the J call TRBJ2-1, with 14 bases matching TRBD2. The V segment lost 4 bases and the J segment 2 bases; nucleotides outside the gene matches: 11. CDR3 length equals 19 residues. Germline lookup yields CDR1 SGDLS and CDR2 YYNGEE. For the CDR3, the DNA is TGTGCCAGCAGCATGGGACTAGCGGGAGTCTTACCGCCCTACAATGAGCAGTTCTTC. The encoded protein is CASSMGLAGVLPPYNEQFF.

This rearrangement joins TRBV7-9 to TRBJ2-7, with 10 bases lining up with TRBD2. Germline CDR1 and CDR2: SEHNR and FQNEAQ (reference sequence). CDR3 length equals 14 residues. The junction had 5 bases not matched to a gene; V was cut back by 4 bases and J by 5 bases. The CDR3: CASSSSGSLDEQYF. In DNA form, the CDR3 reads TGTGCCAGCAGCTCTAGCGGGAGTCTCGACGAGCAGTACTTC. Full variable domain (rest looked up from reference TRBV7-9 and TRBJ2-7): DTGVSQNPRHKITKRGQNVTFRCDPISEHNRLYWYRQTLGQGPEFLTYFQNEAQLEKSRLLSDRFSAERPKGSFSTLEIQRTEQGDSAMYLCASSSSGSLDEQYFGPGTRLTVT.

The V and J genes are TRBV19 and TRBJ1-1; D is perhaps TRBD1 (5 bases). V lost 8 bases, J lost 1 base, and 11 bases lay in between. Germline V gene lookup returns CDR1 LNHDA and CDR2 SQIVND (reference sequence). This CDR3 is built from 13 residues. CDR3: CASRRVGNTEAFF. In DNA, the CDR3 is TGTGCCAGTCGCAGGGTCGGGAACACTGAAGCTTTCTTT.

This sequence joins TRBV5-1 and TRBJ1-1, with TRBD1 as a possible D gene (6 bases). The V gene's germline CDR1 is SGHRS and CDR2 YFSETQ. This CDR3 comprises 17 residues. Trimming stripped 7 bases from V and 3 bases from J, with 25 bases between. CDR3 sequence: CASSPRGSNVEDTEAFF. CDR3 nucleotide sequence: TGCGCCAGCTCGCCCAGGGGAAGTAACGTTGAGGACACTGAAGCTTTCTTT.

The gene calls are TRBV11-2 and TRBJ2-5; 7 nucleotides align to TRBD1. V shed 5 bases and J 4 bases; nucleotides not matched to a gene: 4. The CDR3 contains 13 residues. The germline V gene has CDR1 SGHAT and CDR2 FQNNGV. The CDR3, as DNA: TGTGCCAGCAGCCCGGACAGGATAGAGACCCAGTACTTC. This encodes CASSPDRIETQYF.